The present entry profiles one TCR beta chain with its context. Antigen unknown. V lost 5 bases, J lost 7 bases, and 8 bases stayed unmatched. The CDR3 length is 15 residues. In germline, CDR1 is SEHNR, CDR2 FQNEAQ (reference sequence). These data come from a study of T cell repertoires in cytomegalovirus infection. General study points: The cumulative frequency of public TCR beta families identified carriers of CMV plus the relevant HLA.

Each CDR3 protein gets one entry after TCRdb re-called the reads with MiXCR. The sample carries about 920,000 distinct CDR3 sequences, less than 35% recorded once. The rearrangement uses TRBV7-9 and TRBJ1-4, with 9 nucleotides matching TRBD1. This receptor was obtained from a human donor in good health (CMV status not recorded). Some clones in this sample may be carry-over from other donors' samples. The sample was cultured CD8+ T cells from PBMCs, taken from culture after CMV antigen stimulation. CDR3 coding DNA: TGTGCCAGCAGCCCGGGACAGGGCCAAGGTGAAAAACTGTTTTTT. This encodes CASSPGQGQGEKLFF.